This TCR beta chain was captured by sequencing in a study of early stage breast cancer tumors. The V and J ends lost 2 bases and 3 bases respectively, with 21 bases between them. The CDR3 runs 17 residues. Per the germline V gene, CDR1 is SGHRS and CDR2 is YFSETQ. Method: immunoSEQ multiplex PCR; TCRdb's copy keeps in-frame clones and lacks some. The sample contains around 41,000 clones, about 73% of which appear only once. The sample taken for sequencing was blood. This rearrangement joins TRBV5-1 to TRBJ2-7; D perhaps matches TRBD2 (6 bases). The clonotype comes from a person in their fifties with breast cancer. This CDR3 reads CASSFVVAGGINYEQYF. As DNA, the CDR3 is TGCGCCAGCAGCTTTGTTGTAGCTGGCGGGATCAACTACGAGCAGTACTTC. The full variable domain, its missing parts supplied by reference TRBV5-1 and TRBJ2-7, is KAGVTQTPRYLIKTRGQQVTLSCSPISGHRSVSWYQQTPGQGLQFLFEYFSETQRNKGNFPGRFSGRQFSNSRSEMNVSTLELGDSALYLCASSFVVAGGINYEQYFGPGTRLTVT.